Following are 23 T cell receptor beta chains from one sample sequenced in a study of multiple sclerosis patients with progressive multifocal leukoencephalopathy. Libraries were prepared by immunoSEQ multiplex PCR; TCRdb keeps only in-frame clonotypes and omits some of them. Here the sample spans some 30,000 clones, around nine tenths being singletons. The time point: before natalizumab initiation. Input material: PBMCs. These receptors originate from a human donor with multiple sclerosis.

The chain has TRBV14 and TRBJ1-1; D not certain. Germline V gene lookup returns CDR1 SGHDN and CDR2 FVKESK. This CDR3 has 16 residues. V lost 4 bases to trimming and J lost 4 bases, with 19 bases between them. This CDR3 reads CASSPLGGLPGTEAFF. The DNA of the CDR3 is TGTGCCAGCAGCCCTTTAGGCGGGCTCCCGGGCACTGAAGCTTTCTTT.

This sequence joins TRBV14 and TRBJ2-3; 7 positions match TRBD2. With 0 bases clipped from V and 2 bases from J, the junction kept 2 bases outside the gene matches. The CDR3 loop spans 15 amino acids. Germline V gene lookup returns CDR1 SGHDN and CDR2 FVKESK. Written as DNA, the CDR3 is TGTGCCAGCAGCCAAGATCGGGAGGTCACAGATACGCAGTATTTT. It specifies CASSQDREVTDTQYF.

This chain uses TRBV6-1 with TRBJ1-2; 10 nucleotides match TRBD1. This CDR3 comprises 14 residues. The germline gives CDR1 MNHNS, CDR2 SASEGT. The junction had 0 bases not matched to a gene; V was cut back by 3 bases and J by 2 bases. The CDR3 loop reads CASSETGGNYGYTF. The CDR3 nucleotides read TGTGCCAGCAGTGAGACAGGGGGCAACTATGGCTACACCTTC.

The chain joins TRBV19 to TRBJ1-5; 10 bases are a match to TRBD1. V lost 7 bases, J lost 6 bases, and 6 bases stayed unmatched. The CDR3 loop spans 14 amino acids. CDR1 and CDR2 (germline): LNHDA, SQIVND (reference sequence). The CDR3 is CASMLTGGGQPQHF. Written as DNA, the CDR3 is TGTGCCAGTATGTTGACAGGGGGCGGTCAGCCCCAGCATTTT. The complete variable domain, with remaining parts taken from reference TRBV19 and TRBJ1-5, reads DGGITQSPKYLFRKEGQNVTLSCEQNLNHDAMYWYRQDPGQGLRLIYYSQIVNDFQKGDIAEGYSVSREKKESFPLTVTSAQKNPTAFYLCASMLTGGGQPQHFGDGTRLSIL.

V gene TRBV6-4 combines with J gene TRBJ2-3; 8 bases agree with TRBD2. The CDR3 totals 18 residues. Germline V gene data show CDR1 as MRHNA and CDR2 as SNTAGT. The V and J ends lost 3 bases and 0 bases, in that order; junction bases with no gene match: 11. The CDR3 loop is CASSEGSGSPLSTDTQYF. The CDR3 DNA reads as TGTGCCAGCAGTGAGGGGAGCGGGAGCCCCCTAAGCACAGATACGCAGTATTTT.

The rearrangement joins TRBV19 to TRBJ1-4, with D unclear. The CDR3 is 15 amino acids. Trimming pared 6 bases from V and 8 bases from J, leaving 19 bases between. CDR1 and CDR2 from the germline V gene are LNHDA and SQIVND (reference sequence). The CDR3 sequence: CASRKQITGKEKLFF. CDR3 in DNA: TGTGCCAGTAGAAAACAGATTACGGGAAAGGAAAAACTGTTTTTT.

The J gene is TRBJ1-2, the V gene TRBV7-2; a weak D match, TRBD1 (6 bases). Between the trimmed V and J ends, which lost 4 bases and 8 bases, there was a span of 17 bases. Germline V gene lookup returns CDR1 SGHTA and CDR2 FQGNSA. The CDR3 spans 14 residues. CDR3 sequence reads: CASSSQNRVRGYTF. In nucleotides, the CDR3 is TGTGCCAGCAGCTCCCAGAACAGGGTGAGGGGCTACACCTTC.

V gene TRBV28 combines with J gene TRBJ2-7; 8 bases are a match to TRBD1. Germline V gives CDR1 MDHEN, CDR2 SYDVKM. After removal of 5 bases from V and 3 bases from J, the junction contained 6 bases not matched to a gene. The CDR3 is 14 amino acids. The CDR3: CASSAGGRVYEQYF. In DNA form, the CDR3 reads TGTGCCAGCAGTGCAGGGGGCAGGGTCTACGAGCAGTACTTC.

V and J are TRBV2 and TRBJ1-1; D gene unclear. The V end was cut by 6 bases, the J end by 7 bases, with 6 bases between. This CDR3 is 10 amino acids long. Germline CDR1 SNHLY, CDR2 FYNNEI. This chain's CDR3 is CASRSGEAFF. The CDR3 region has the DNA TGTGCCAGCAGGTCGGGTGAAGCTTTCTTT.

This clone was seen just once. Here the CDR3 DNA reads TGCGCCAGCAGCTTGGGCGGGAGTCTCACAGATACGCAGTATTTT. Protein sequence: CASSLGGSLTDTQYF. This rearrangement joins TRBV5-1 to TRBJ2-3, with 7 bases aligning to TRBD2. V was clipped by 0 bases and J by 2 bases; unmatched bases: 3. The germline V gene encodes CDR1 SGHRS and CDR2 YFSETQ. The CDR3 spans 15 residues.

The CDR3 nucleotides are TGCAGCGTTGGGATCGGAGCGGGGTCCTACAATGAGCAGTTCTTC. This encodes CSVGIGAGSYNEQFF. The chain couples TRBV29-1 to TRBJ2-1; the match to TRBD2 covers 7 bases. The CDR3 is 15 residues long. The V gene's germline CDR1 is SQVTM and CDR2 ANQGSEA. V was pared by 4 bases and J by 1 base, with 7 bases of the junction left unmatched.

This clone has only a few counts. The rearrangement links TRBV7-2 to TRBJ2-1, with 7 positions matching TRBD2. V lost 0 bases to trimming and J lost 2 bases; unmatched junction nucleotides: 4. CDR1 and CDR2 (germline): SGHTA, FQGNSA. This CDR3 is 16 amino acids long. CDR3 bases: TGTGCCAGCAGCTTAGCGGGAAGCGGGACCTACAATGAGCAGTTCTTC. Its protein is CASSLAGSGTYNEQFF.

V usage is TRBV7-2 and J usage is TRBJ2-2; tentative D call: TRBD1 (6 bases). CDR3 length equals 16 residues. Germline assignment: CDR1 SGHTA and CDR2 FQGNSA. V gave up 5 bases and J gave up 4 bases, with 17 bases separating them. The CDR3 reads CASSPQGKVGTGELFF. For the CDR3, the DNA is TGTGCCAGCAGCCCACAGGGAAAAGTAGGCACCGGGGAGCTGTTTTTT.

This chain uses TRBV19 with TRBJ2-2, with D uncertain. This CDR3 has 15 amino acids. Germline lookup yields CDR1 LNHDA and CDR2 SQIVND (reference sequence). Trimming pared 5 bases from V and 1 base from J, leaving 11 bases between. The CDR3 nucleotides are TGTGCCAGTAGTCCCAACCTAGAGAACACCGGGGAGCTGTTTTTT. It yields the protein CASSPNLENTGELFF.

The chain has TRBV6-1 and TRBJ1-2; D call uncertain. The CDR3 is 13 residues long. Trimming pared 11 bases from V and 8 bases from J, leaving 21 bases between. Germline V gene lookup returns CDR1 MNHNS and CDR2 SASEGT. This chain's CDR3 is CAADPTPVFGYTF. In DNA, the CDR3 is TGTGCCGCGGACCCCACTCCGGTATTCGGCTACACCTTC.

V and J are TRBV20-1 and TRBJ1-2; D is ambiguous. V gave up 5 bases and J gave up 6 bases, with 10 bases separating them. This CDR3 contains 11 residues. Germline V lookup: CDR1 DFQATT, CDR2 SNEGSKA (reference sequence). The CDR3 loop is CSAPLSHGYTF. CDR3 nucleotides: TGCAGTGCTCCCCTCAGCCATGGCTACACCTTC.

This chain uses TRBV25-1 with TRBJ2-7; D may be TRBD1 (6 bases). The germline gives CDR1 MGHDK, CDR2 SYGVNS. The CDR3 loop spans 17 amino acids. V was pared by 1 base and J by 0 bases, with 16 bases between. CDR3 coding DNA: TGTGCCAGCAGTGAATCGAGGGGGAAGGGTAGCTCCTACGAGCAGTACTTC. Translation gives CASSESRGKGSSYEQYF.

This chain uses TRBV7-8 with TRBJ1-2, with a weak D call TRBD1 (6 bases). This CDR3 has 13 amino acids. V was shortened by 3 bases and J by 5 bases, with 10 bases between the two germline ends. From germline, CDR1 is SGHVS and CDR2 FQNEAQ. The CDR3: CASSLDSSYGYTF. The CDR3 coding sequence is TGTGCCAGCAGCTTGGACAGTTCGTATGGCTACACCTTC.

The gene calls are TRBV19 and TRBJ2-5, with 7 bases fitting TRBD2. Germline V lookup: CDR1 LNHDA, CDR2 SQIVND (reference sequence). The CDR3 loop spans 17 amino acids. Unmatched junction bases numbered 14, after V lost 2 bases and J lost 5 bases. DNA for the CDR3: TGTGCCAGTAGTATAAGAGTCGTACGGCGGGGGAGGGAGACCCAGTACTTC. Translated: CASSIRVVRRGRETQYF.

This clone occurred once. The rearrangement links TRBV11-1 to TRBJ2-7; D is perhaps TRBD1 (6 bases). Trimming removed 4 bases from V and 1 base from J, with 20 bases in between. The CDR3 is 17 amino acids. Germline assignment: CDR1 SGHAT and CDR2 FQDESV (reference sequence). DNA of the CDR3: TGTGCCAGCAGCTCGAGGGACACCCTCCTGGGTTCCTACGAGCAGTACTTC. Protein product: CASSSRDTLLGSYEQYF.

Turning to this clone: One end of the junction is discordant with germline, which a read error may explain. The J gene is TRBJ2-5, the V gene TRBV5-1; the D gene is possibly TRBD1 (6 bases). This CDR3 spans 15 amino acids. Germline lookup yields CDR1 SGHRS and CDR2 YFSETQ. The CDR3 nucleotides read TGCGCCAGCGGCTTGGGGGCTAGGGTCCAAGAGACCCAGTACTTC. Amino acids: CASGLGARVQETQYF.

The chain recombines TRBV10-3 with TRBJ2-1; 10 nucleotides match TRBD1. The CDR3 has 17 residues. Germline assignment: CDR1 ENHRY and CDR2 SYGVKD. J was trimmed by 6 bases and V by 2 bases; bases with no gene match: 10. In DNA form, the CDR3 reads TGTGCCATCAGTGAGCCGCCGGGACAGGGGTGTTCCAATGAGCAGTTCTTC. This gives the protein CAISEPPGQGCSNEQFF.

The chain uses TRBV9 and TRBJ2-6; no firm D call. Germline V CDR1 and CDR2: SGDLS, YYNGEE. This CDR3 has 18 amino acids. V was trimmed by 4 bases and J by 0 bases, leaving 17 bases between them. Here the CDR3 reads CASSRNAGQLSGANVLTF. The CDR3 nucleotides read TGTGCCAGCAGCCGGAATGCCGGTCAGCTCTCTGGGGCCAACGTCCTGACTTTC.